This T cell receptor beta chain was sequenced during a study of cytomegalovirus exposure and HLA in healthy donors. Study as a whole: There were about 85 million unique TCRs (from HLA-typed donors) in an early data release. Ancestry clustering placed 70% to 90% of around 400 genotyped donors in the Caucasian-associated cluster.

With 60 Vbeta and 13 Jbeta primers, the PCR was carried out. The method was immunoSEQ multiplex PCR; TCRdb's version includes in-frame clones alone and lacks a portion of them. The top ten hold 2.9% of the sample, which has 130,000 to 150,000 clones, roughly 80% seen once. CDR1 and CDR2 (germline): SQVTM, ANQGSEA. Trimming took off 2 bases at V and 0 bases at J, with 9 bases between the two ends. This CDR3 has 14 amino acids. The chain uses TRBV29-1 and TRBJ2-3; D not certain. The sequenced material came from PBMCs. This clonotype was obtained from a woman aged 25 to 39 in good health and CMV-seronegative. CDR3 DNA sequence: TGCAGCGTTGAACGGCTGACAAGCACAGATACGCAGTATTTT. It translates to CSVERLTSTDTQYF.